This T cell receptor (beta chain) was sequenced for a study of human versus mouse CDR3 diversity and MHC coevolution. Study-wide points: Humans had the largest estimated TCR beta repertoire, 1.5 million to 2 million clonotypes. Human CDR3s averaged more deletions and insertions than mouse CDR3s.

Sorting isolated naive CD4 T cells lacking CD45RO and expressing CD62L. Details on this clone: Its specificity is not known.

The repertoire was sequenced with immunoSEQ multiplex PCR; TCRdb's copy has only in-frame clones and lacks some. The sample lists tens of thousands of clones, just under 95% occurring once. The receptor was isolated from a person in their 60s in good health. Specimen: naive CD4+ T cells from blood. Subset defined: CD45RO-negative CD62L-positive naive CD4 T cells.

The CDR3 is CSVERSGTEAFF. CDR3 nucleotides: TGCAGCGTTGAACGGTCGGGCACTGAAGCTTTCTTT. The rearrangement links TRBV29-1 to TRBJ1-1; D is ambiguous. Trimming took 2 bases from V and 4 from J, leaving 8 bases between them. This CDR3 has 12 residues. Germline V gene sequence: CDR1 SQVTM, CDR2 ANQGSEA.